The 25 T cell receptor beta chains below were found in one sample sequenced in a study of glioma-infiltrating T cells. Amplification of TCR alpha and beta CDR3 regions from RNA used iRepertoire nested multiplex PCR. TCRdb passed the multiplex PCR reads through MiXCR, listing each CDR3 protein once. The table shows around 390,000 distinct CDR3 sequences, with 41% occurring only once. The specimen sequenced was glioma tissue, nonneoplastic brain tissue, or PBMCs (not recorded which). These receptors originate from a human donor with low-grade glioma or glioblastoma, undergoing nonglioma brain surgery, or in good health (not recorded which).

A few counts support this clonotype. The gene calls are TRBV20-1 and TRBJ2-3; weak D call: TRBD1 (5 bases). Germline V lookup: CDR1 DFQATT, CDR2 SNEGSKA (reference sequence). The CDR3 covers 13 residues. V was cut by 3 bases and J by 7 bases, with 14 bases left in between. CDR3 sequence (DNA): TGCAGTGCTAGTGTAGGGGTACAATATACGCAGTATTTT. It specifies CSASVGVQYTQYF.

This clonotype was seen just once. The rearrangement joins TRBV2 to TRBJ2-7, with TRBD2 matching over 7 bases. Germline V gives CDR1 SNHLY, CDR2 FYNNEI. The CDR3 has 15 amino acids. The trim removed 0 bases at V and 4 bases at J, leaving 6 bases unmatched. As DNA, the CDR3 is TGTGCCAGCAGTGAAGCGCGCGGGAGTGGTTACGAGCAGTACTTC. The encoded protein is CASSEARGSGYEQYF.

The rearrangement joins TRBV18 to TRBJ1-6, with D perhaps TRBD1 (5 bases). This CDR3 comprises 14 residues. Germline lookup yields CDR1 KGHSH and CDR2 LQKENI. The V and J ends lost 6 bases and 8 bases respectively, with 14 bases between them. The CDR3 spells CASSPDGAYSPLHF. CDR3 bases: TGTGCCAGCTCCCCGGACGGGGCTTATTCACCCCTCCACTTT.

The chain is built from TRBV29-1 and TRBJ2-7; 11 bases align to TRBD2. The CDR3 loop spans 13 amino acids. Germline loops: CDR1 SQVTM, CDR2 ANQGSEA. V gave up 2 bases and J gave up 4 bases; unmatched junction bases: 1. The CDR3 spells CSVEPSGRYEQYF. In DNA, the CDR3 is TGCAGCGTTGAACCTAGCGGGAGGTACGAGCAGTACTTC.

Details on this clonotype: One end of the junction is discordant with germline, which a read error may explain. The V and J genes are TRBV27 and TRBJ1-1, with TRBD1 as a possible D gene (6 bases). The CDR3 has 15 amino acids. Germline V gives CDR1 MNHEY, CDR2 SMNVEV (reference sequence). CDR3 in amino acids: CASSHSAVRDTEAFF. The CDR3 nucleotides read TGTGCCAGCAGTCACTCGGCGGTTAGGGACACAGAAGCTTTCTTT.

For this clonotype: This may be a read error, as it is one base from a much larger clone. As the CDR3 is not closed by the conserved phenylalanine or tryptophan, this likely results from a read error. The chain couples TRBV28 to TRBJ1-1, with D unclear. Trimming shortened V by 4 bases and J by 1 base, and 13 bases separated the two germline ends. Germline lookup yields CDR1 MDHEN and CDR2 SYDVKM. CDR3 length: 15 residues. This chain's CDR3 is CASSYSRSGNTEAFS. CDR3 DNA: TGTGCCAGCAGTTACTCACGGAGTGGGAACACTGAAGCTTTCTCT.

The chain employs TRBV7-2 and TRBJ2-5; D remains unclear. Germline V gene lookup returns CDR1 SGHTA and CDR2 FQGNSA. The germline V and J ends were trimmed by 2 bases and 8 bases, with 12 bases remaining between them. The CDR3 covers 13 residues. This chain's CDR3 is CASSLRLSATQYF. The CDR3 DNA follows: TGTGCCAGCAGCTTAAGACTCTCCGCCACCCAGTACTTC.

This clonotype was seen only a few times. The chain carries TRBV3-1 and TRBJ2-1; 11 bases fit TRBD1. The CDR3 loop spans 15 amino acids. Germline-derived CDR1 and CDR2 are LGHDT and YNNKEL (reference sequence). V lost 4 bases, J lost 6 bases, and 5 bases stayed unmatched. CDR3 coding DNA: TGTGCCAGCAGCCCCCCCGGGACAGGGGGCAATGAGCAGTTCTTC. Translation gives CASSPPGTGGNEQFF.

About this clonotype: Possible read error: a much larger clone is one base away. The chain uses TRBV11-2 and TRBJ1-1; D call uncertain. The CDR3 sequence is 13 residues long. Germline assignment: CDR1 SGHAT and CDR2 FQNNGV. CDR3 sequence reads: CASSLLMGTKAFF. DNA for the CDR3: TGTGCCAGCAGCTTATTAATGGGCACTAAAGCTTTCTTT. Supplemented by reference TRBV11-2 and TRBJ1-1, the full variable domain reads EAGVAQSPRYKIIEKRQSVAFWCNPISGHATLYWYQQILGQGPKLLIQFQNNGVVDDSQLPKDRFSAERLKGVDSTLKIQPAKLEDSAVYLCASSLLMGTKAFFGQGTRLTVV.

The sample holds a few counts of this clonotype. The CDR3 DNA reads TGTGCCAGCAGGCCGACGCGAAAACCCGACTCCTACGAGCAGTACTTC. Amino acid sequence: CASRPTRKPDSYEQYF. J is TRBJ2-7 and V is TRBV7-2; D gene uncertain. The V gene lost 6 bases and the J gene lost 0 bases, with 18 bases spanning the gap. This CDR3 is built from 16 residues. The germline CDR1 and CDR2 sequences are SGHTA and FQGNSA.

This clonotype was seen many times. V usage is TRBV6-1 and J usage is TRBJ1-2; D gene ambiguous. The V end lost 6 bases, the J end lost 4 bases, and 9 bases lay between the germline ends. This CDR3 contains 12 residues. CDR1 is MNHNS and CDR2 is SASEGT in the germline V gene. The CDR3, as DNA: TGTGCCAGCAGCCCCCGCTTCTATGGCTACACCTTC. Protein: CASSPRFYGYTF.

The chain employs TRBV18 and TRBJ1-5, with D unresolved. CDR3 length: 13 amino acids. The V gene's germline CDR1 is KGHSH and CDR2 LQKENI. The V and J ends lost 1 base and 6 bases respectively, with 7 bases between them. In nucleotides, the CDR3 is TGTGCCAGCTCACCACAAGGGAGTCAGCCCCAGCATTTT. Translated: CASSPQGSQPQHF. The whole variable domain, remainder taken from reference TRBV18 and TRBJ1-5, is NAGVMQNPRHLVRRRGQEARLRCSPMKGHSHVYWYRQLPEEGLKFMVYLQKENIIDESGMPKERFSAEFPKEGPSILRIQQVVRGDSAAYFCASSPQGSQPQHFGDGTRLSIL.

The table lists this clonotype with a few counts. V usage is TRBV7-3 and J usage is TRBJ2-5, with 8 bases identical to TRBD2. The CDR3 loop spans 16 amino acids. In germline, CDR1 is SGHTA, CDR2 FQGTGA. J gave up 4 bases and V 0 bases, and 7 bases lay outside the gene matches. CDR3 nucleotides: TGTGCCAGCAGCTTAACGGCTAGCGGGTGGGCAGAGACCCAGTACTTC. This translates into CASSLTASGWAETQYF.

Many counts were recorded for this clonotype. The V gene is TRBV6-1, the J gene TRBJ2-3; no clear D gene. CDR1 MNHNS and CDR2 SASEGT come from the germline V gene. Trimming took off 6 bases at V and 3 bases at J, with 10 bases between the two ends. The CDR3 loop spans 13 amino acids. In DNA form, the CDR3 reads TGTGCCAGCAGGTATACATCTACAGATACGCAGTATTTT. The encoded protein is CASRYTSTDTQYF.

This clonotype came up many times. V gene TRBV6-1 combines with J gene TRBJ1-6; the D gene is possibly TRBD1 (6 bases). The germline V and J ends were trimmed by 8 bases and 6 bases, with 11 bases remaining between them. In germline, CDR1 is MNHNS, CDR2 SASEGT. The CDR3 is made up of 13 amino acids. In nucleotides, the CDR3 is TGTGCCAGCCGGGACACCTTTAATTCACCCCTCCACTTT. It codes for CASRDTFNSPLHF.

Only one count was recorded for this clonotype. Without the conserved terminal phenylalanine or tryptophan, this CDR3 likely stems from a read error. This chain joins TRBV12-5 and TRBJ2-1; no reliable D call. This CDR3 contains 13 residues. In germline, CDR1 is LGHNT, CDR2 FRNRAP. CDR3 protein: CASGLAAYSEQFS. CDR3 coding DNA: TGTGCTAGTGGTCTCGCTGCATACAGTGAGCAGTTCTCC.

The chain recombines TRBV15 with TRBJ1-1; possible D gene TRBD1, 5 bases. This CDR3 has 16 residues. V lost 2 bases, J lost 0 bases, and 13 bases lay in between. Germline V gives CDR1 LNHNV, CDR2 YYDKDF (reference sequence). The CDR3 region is CATSRSPGTVNTEAFF. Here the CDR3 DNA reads TGTGCCACCAGCAGATCCCCAGGGACGGTGAACACTGAAGCTTTCTTT.

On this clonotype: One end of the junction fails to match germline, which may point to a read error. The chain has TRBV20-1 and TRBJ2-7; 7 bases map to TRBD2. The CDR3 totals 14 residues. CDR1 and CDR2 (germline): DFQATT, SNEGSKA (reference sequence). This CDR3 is CSAMGTSEYYERYF. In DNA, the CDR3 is TGCAGTGCAATGGGAACTAGCGAGTACTACGAGCGGTACTTC.

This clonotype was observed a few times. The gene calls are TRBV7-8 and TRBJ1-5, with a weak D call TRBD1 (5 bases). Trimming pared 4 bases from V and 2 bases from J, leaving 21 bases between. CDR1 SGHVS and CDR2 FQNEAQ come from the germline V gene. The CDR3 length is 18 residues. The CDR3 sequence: CASSSILSGTSRNQPQHF. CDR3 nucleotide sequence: TGTGCCAGCAGCTCCATACTTAGCGGGACCTCACGCAATCAGCCCCAGCATTTT.

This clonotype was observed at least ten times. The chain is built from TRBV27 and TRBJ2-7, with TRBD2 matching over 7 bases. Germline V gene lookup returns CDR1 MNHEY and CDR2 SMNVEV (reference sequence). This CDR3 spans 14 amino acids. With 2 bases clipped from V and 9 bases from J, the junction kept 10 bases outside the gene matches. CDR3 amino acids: CASSLALADYRQYF. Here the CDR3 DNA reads TGTGCCAGCAGTTTAGCGCTAGCGGACTACAGGCAGTACTTC.

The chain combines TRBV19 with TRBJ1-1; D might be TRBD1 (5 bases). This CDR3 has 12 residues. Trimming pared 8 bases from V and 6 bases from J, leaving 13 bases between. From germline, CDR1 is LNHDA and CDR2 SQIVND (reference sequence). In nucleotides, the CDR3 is TGTGCCAGTGGGCCAGGGATCTCTGAAGCTTTCTTT. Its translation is CASGPGISEAFF.

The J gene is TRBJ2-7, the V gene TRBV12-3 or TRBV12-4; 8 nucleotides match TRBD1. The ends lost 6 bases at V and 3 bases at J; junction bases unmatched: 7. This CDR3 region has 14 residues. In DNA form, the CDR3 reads TGTGCCAGCAGCCCGAGCAGGGGGCTCTACGAGCAGTACTTC. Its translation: CASSPSRGLYEQYF.

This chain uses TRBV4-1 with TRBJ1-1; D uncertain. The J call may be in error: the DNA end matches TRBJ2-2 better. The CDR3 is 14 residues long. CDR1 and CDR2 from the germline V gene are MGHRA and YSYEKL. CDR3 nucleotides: TGCGCCAGCAGCCCCGGGCTGACCTTAGGGGAGCTGTTTTTT. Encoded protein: CASSPGLTLGELFF.

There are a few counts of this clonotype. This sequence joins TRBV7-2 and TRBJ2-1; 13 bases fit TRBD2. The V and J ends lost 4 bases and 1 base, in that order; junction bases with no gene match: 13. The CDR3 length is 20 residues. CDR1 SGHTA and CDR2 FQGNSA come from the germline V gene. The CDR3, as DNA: TGTGCCAGCAGCTCGAAGAAAGTCGGACTAGCGGGAGCGTCCTACAATGAGCAGTTCTTC. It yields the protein CASSSKKVGLAGASYNEQFF.

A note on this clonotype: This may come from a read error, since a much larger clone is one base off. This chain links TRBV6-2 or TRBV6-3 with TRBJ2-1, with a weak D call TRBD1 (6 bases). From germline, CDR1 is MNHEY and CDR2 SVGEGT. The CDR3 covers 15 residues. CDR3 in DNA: TGTGCCAGCAGTCCCCTCGGGGACACCTACAATGAGCAGCTCTTC. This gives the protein CASSPLGDTYNEQLF.